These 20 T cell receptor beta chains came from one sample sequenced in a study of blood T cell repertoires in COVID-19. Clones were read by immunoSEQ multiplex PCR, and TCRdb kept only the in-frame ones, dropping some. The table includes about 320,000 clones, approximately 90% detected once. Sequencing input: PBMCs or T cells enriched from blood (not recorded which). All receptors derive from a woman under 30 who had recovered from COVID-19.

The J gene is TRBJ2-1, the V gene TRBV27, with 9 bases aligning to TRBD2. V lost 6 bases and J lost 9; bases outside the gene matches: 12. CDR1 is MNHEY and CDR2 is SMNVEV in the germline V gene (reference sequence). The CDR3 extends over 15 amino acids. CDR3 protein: CASRYSGGPVFEQFF. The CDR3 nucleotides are TGTGCCAGCAGGTATAGCGGGGGCCCGGTGTTTGAGCAGTTCTTC.

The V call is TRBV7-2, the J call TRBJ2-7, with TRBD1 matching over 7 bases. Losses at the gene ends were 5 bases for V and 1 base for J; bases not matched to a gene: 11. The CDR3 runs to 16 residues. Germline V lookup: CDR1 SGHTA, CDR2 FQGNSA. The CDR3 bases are TGTGCCAGCAGCACCCCTTCCGGGACAGTTTCCTACGAGCAGTACTTC. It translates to CASSTPSGTVSYEQYF. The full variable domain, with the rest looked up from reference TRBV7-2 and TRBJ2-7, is GAGVSQSPSNKVTEKGKDVELRCDPISGHTALYWYRQSLGQGLEFLIYFQGNSAPDKSGLPSDRFSAERTGGSVSTLTIQRTQQEDSAVYLCASSTPSGTVSYEQYFGPGTRLTVT.

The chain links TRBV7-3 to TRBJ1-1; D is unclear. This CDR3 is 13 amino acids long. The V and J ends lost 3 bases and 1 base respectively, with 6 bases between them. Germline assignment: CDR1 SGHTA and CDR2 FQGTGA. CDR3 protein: CASSFEQNTEAFF. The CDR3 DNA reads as TGTGCCAGCAGCTTTGAACAGAACACTGAAGCTTTCTTT.

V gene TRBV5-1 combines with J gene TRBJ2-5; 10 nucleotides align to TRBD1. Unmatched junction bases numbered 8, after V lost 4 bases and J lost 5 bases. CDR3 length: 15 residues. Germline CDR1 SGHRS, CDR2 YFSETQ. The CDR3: CASSTRQGARETQYF. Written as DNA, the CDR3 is TGCGCCAGCAGCACCCGACAGGGGGCAAGGGAGACCCAGTACTTC.

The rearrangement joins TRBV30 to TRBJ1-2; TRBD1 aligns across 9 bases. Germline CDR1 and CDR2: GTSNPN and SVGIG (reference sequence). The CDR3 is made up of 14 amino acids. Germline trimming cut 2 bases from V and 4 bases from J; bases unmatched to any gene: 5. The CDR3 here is CAWSITGGVYGYTF. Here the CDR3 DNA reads TGTGCCTGGAGTATCACAGGGGGCGTCTATGGCTACACCTTC.

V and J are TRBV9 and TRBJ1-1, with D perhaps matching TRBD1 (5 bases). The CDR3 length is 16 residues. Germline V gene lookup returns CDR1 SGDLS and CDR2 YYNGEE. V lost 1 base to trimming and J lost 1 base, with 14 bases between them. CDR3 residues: CASSVSRANTNTEAFF. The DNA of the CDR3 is TGTGCCAGCAGCGTAAGCAGGGCGAATACGAACACTGAAGCTTTCTTT.

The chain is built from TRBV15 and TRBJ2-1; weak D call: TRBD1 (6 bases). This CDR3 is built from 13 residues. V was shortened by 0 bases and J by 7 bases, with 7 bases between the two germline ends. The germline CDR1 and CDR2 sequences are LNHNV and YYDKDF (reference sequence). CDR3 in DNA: TGTGCCACCAGCAGAGATACAGGGAATGAGCAGTTCTTC. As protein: CATSRDTGNEQFF.

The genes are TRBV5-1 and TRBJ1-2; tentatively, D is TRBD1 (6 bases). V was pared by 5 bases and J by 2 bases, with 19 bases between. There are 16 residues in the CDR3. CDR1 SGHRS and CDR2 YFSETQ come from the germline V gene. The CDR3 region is CASRPRGGRGNYGYTF. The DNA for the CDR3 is TGCGCCAGCAGACCCCGAGGGGGACGGGGAAACTATGGCTACACCTTC.

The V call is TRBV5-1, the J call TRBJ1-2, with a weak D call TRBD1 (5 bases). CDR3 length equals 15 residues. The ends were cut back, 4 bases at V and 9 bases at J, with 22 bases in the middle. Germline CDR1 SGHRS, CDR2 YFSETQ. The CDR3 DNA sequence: TGCGCCAGCAGCCCAGATTCGGAGGGGCGTTTCAGCTACACCTTC. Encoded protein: CASSPDSEGRFSYTF.

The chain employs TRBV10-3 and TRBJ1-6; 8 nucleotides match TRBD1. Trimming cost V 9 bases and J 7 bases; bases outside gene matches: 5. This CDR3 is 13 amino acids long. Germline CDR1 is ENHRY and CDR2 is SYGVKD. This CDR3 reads CAISDRVNSPLHF. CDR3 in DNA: TGTGCCATTTCGGACAGGGTAAATTCACCCCTCCACTTT.

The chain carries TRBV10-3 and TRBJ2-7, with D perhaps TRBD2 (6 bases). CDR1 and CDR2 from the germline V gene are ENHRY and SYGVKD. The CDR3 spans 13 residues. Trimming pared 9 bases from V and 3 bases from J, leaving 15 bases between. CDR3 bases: TGTGCCATTGCAATCTCGGGACTCTACGAGCAGTACTTC. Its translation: CAIAISGLYEQYF.

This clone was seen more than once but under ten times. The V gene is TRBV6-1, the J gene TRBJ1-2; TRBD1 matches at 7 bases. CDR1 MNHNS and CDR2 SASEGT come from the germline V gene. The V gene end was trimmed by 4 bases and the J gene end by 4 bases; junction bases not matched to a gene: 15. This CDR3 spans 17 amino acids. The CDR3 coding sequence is TGTGCCAGCAGTGGTCGGGACAGAGGAGGCGGTGGCTATGGCTACACCTTC. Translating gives CASSGRDRGGGGYGYTF.

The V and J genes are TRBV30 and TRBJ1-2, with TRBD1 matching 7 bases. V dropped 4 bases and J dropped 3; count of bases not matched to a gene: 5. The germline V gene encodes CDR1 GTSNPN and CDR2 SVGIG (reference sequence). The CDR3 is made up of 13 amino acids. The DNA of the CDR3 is TGTGCCTGGACCCCCGACAGGGACTATGGCTACACCTTC. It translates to CAWTPDRDYGYTF.

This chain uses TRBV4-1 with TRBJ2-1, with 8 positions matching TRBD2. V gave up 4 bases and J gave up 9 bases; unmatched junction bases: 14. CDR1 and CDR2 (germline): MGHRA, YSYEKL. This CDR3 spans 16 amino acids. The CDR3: CASSPSTGGGLGEQFF. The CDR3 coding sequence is TGCGCCAGCAGCCCAAGCACAGGAGGGGGACTAGGTGAGCAGTTCTTC.

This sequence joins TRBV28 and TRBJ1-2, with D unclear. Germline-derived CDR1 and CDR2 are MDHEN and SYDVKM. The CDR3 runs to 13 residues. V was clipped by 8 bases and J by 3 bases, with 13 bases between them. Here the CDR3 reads CASQDTDYYGYTF. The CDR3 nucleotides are TGTGCCAGCCAAGACACCGATTACTATGGCTACACCTTC.

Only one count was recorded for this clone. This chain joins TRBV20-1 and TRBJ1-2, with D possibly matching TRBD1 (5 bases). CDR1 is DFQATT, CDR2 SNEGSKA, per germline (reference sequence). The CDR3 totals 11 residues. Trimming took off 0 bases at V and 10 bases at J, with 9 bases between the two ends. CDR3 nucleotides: TGCAGTGCTAGAGATGCGGGGGTCTACACCTTC. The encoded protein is CSARDAGVYTF.

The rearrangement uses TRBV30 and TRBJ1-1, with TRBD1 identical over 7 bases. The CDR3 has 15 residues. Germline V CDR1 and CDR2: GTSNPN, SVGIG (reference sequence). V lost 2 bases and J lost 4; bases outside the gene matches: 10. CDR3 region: CAWSHHKGAFTEAFF. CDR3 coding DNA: TGTGCCTGGAGTCATCACAAGGGGGCTTTCACTGAAGCTTTCTTT.

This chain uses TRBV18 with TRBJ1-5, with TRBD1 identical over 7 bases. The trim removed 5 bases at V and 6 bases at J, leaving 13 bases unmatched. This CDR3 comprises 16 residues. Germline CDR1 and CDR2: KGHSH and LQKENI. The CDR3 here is CASSSGQARASQPQHF. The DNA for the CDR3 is TGTGCCAGCTCATCCGGACAGGCGCGGGCTTCTCAGCCCCAGCATTTT. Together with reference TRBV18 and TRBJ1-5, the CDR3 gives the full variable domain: NAGVMQNPRHLVRRRGQEARLRCSPMKGHSHVYWYRQLPEEGLKFMVYLQKENIIDESGMPKERFSAEFPKEGPSILRIQQVVRGDSAAYFCASSSGQARASQPQHFGDGTRLSIL.

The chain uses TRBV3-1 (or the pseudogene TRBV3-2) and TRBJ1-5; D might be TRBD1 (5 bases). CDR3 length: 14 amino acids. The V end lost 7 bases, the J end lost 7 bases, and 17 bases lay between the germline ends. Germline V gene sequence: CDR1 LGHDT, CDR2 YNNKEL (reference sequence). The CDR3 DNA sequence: TGTGCCAGCACCCCAAACCAGGGAGGACAGCCCCAGCATTTT. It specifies CASTPNQGGQPQHF.

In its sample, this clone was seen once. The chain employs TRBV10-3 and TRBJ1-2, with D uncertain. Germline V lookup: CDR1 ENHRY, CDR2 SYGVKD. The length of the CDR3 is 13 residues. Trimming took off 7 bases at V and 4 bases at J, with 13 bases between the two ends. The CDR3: CAITGEGPYGYTF. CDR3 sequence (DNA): TGTGCCATCACTGGGGAGGGCCCCTATGGCTACACCTTC.